What follows are 27 T cell receptor beta chains derived from one specimen sequenced in a study of blood T cell repertoires in COVID-19. Profiling relied on immunoSEQ multiplex PCR, and the TCRdb table lists in-frame clones only, not all of them. The data hold hundreds of thousands of clones, with about 88% observed a single time. Sequenced input: PBMCs or T cells enriched from blood (not recorded which). These receptors were taken from a woman aged 18 to 35 who had been exposed to COVID-19.

CDR3 residues: CASSPQGNGELFF. The CDR3 DNA reads TGTGCCAGCAGTCCCCAGGGAAACGGGGAGCTGTTTTTT. The chain carries TRBV6-2 or TRBV6-3 and TRBJ2-2; tentative D call: TRBD1 (5 bases). The length of the CDR3 is 13 residues. V was pared by 5 bases and J by 7 bases, with 11 bases between. Germline CDR1 and CDR2: MNHEY and SVGEGT.

The rearrangement joins TRBV30 to TRBJ1-2; weak D call: TRBD1 (6 bases). Germline V gives CDR1 GTSNPN, CDR2 SVGIG (reference sequence). Trimming left V 0 bases short and J 1 base short, with 9 bases between. This CDR3 comprises 14 residues. As DNA, the CDR3 is TGTGCCTGGAGTGTAGGGACATTTAACTATGGCTACACCTTC. This codes for CAWSVGTFNYGYTF.

The chain has TRBV2 and TRBJ2-2, with 8 bases identical to TRBD2. This CDR3 spans 14 amino acids. Trimming removed 4 bases from V and 5 bases from J; junction bases left unmatched: 3. The germline V gene encodes CDR1 SNHLY and CDR2 FYNNEI. The CDR3 region has the DNA TGTGCCAGCAGTGTTACGGGAGGGACCGGGGAGCTGTTTTTT. Translation gives CASSVTGGTGELFF.

The rearrangement joins TRBV5-6 to TRBJ2-7; TRBD2 matches 10 bases. Trimming at V came to 7 bases and at J to 1 base, leaving 2 bases not matched to a gene. Germline values: CDR1 SGHDT, CDR2 YYEEEE. CDR3 length equals 13 residues. The CDR3 reads CASSGLASYEQYF. The CDR3, as DNA: TGTGCCAGCTCGGGACTAGCGTCCTACGAGCAGTACTTC.

This chain links TRBV4-3 with TRBJ2-1; TRBD2 agrees at 7 bases. Germline CDR1 and CDR2: LGHNA and YSLEER. Trimming at V came to 0 bases and at J to 7 bases, leaving 6 bases not matched to a gene. This CDR3 spans 15 amino acids. The chain's CDR3 is CASSQDRGLGNEQFF. CDR3 sequence (DNA): TGCGCCAGCAGCCAAGATCGAGGACTAGGGAATGAGCAGTTCTTC.

The chain couples TRBV28 to TRBJ1-1; no reliable D call. The CDR3 consists of 14 residues. From germline, CDR1 is MDHEN and CDR2 SYDVKM. V was clipped by 6 bases and J by 2 bases, with 13 bases between them. The CDR3 coding sequence is TGTGCCAGCAGCCCCCCGGGTTCCAACACTGAAGCTTTCTTT. Translation: CASSPPGSNTEAFF.

This clone appeared a few times. CDR3 DNA: TGTGCCAGCAGCTTACGGACTAGCGGCCACGAGCAGTACTTC. Translated: CASSLRTSGHEQYF. V gene TRBV7-9 combines with J gene TRBJ2-7; 10 nucleotides agree with TRBD2. The CDR3 contains 14 residues. Looked up from germline, CDR1 is SEHNR and CDR2 is FQNEAQ (reference sequence). V was clipped by 2 bases and J by 5 bases; unmatched bases: 3.

The genes are TRBV12-3 or TRBV12-4 and TRBJ1-2; a possible D gene is TRBD1 (5 bases). Trimming shortened V by 6 bases and J by 13 bases, and 15 bases separated the two germline ends. The CDR3 sequence is 11 residues long. CDR3 nucleotides: TGTGCCAGCAGCTCCGACAGACCCAGCACCTTC. Protein sequence: CASSSDRPSTF.

The CDR3 loop reads CASTELLRTGELFF. The DNA for the CDR3 is TGTGCCAGCACTGAACTGCTCCGAACCGGGGAGCTGTTTTTT. The J gene is TRBJ2-2, the V gene TRBV11-2; no firm D call. V shed 7 bases and J shed 5 bases, with 14 bases lying between them. The germline CDR1 and CDR2 sequences are SGHAT and FQNNGV. This CDR3 is 14 amino acids long.

The rearrangement uses TRBV19 and TRBJ1-6, with 8 bases aligning to TRBD1. The germline V gene encodes CDR1 LNHDA and CDR2 SQIVND (reference sequence). J was trimmed by 6 bases and V by 4 bases; bases with no gene match: 11. The CDR3 has 17 amino acids. In nucleotides, the CDR3 is TGTGCCAGTAGTACGATCGGGACAGGTGGGGTTAATTCACCCCTCCACTTT. Its protein product is CASSTIGTGGVNSPLHF.

The chain carries TRBV6-2 or TRBV6-3 and TRBJ2-7, with D unresolved. Germline V CDR1 and CDR2: MNHEY, SVGEGT. V dropped 0 bases and J dropped 6 bases, with 6 bases sitting between them. The CDR3 covers 12 residues. Here the CDR3 DNA reads TGTGCCAGCAGTTACTCGAGTCGCGAGCAGTACTTC. It encodes CASSYSSREQYF.

The rearrangement joins TRBV28 to TRBJ2-1; D is unresolved. Trimming removed 3 bases at V and 10 bases at J, with 7 bases between. The germline V gene has CDR1 MDHEN and CDR2 SYDVKM. The CDR3 length is 11 residues. This CDR3 reads CASSFGEEQFF. The CDR3 DNA sequence: TGTGCCAGCAGTTTTGGAGAGGAGCAGTTCTTC. The whole variable domain, remainder taken from reference TRBV28 and TRBJ2-1, is DVKVTQSSRYLVKRTGEKVFLECVQDMDHENMFWYRQDPGLGLRLIYFSYDVKMKEKGDIPEGYSVSREKKERFSLILESASTNQTSMYLCASSFGEEQFFGPGTRLTVL.

The V call is TRBV4-1, the J call TRBJ1-5; possible D gene TRBD1, 5 bases. This CDR3 contains 15 residues. V was trimmed by 0 bases and J by 7 bases, leaving 13 bases between them. Germline-derived CDR1 and CDR2 are MGHRA and YSYEKL. This CDR3 reads CASSQDSTGRQPQHF. The CDR3 coding sequence is TGCGCCAGCAGCCAAGATTCTACAGGCCGCCAGCCCCAGCATTTT.

The genes are TRBV25-1 and TRBJ2-1, with 8 bases identical to TRBD1. Germline V CDR1 and CDR2: MGHDK, SYGVNS. Trimming at V came to 4 bases and at J to 7 bases, leaving 9 bases not matched to a gene. This CDR3 region has 15 residues. The CDR3 is CASSVSRGRFNEQFF. CDR3 bases: TGTGCCAGCAGTGTCAGCAGGGGGCGCTTTAATGAGCAGTTCTTC. The whole variable domain, remainder taken from reference TRBV25-1 and TRBJ2-1, is EADIYQTPRYLVIGTGKKITLECSQTMGHDKMYWYQQDPGMELHLIHYSYGVNSTEKGDLSSESTVSRIRTEHFPLTLESARPSHTSQYLCASSVSRGRFNEQFFGPGTRLTVL.

This clone appeared once. The V and J genes are TRBV9 and TRBJ1-3, with 8 nucleotides matching TRBD1. Germline lookup yields CDR1 SGDLS and CDR2 YYNGEE. The CDR3 extends over 16 amino acids. V shed 1 base and J 1 base; nucleotides not matched to a gene: 4. The CDR3 bases are TGTGCCAGCAGCGTAACCGACAGGGGTTCTGGAAACACCATATATTTT. It encodes CASSVTDRGSGNTIYF.

The J gene is TRBJ2-7, the V gene TRBV3-1 (or the pseudogene TRBV3-2); 8 bases line up with TRBD2. V lost 1 base and J lost 3; bases outside the gene matches: 14. CDR1 is LGHDT, CDR2 YNNKEL, per germline (reference sequence). This CDR3 is 18 amino acids long. The CDR3 loop is CASSQASNAGGTYYEQYF. The CDR3 coding sequence is TGTGCCAGCAGCCAAGCGAGTAATGCGGGAGGAACCTACTACGAGCAGTACTTC.

The chain employs TRBV7-8 and TRBJ2-2; a possible D gene is TRBD2 (6 bases). Germline V gene sequence: CDR1 SGHVS, CDR2 FQNEAQ. The V and J ends lost 3 bases and 0 bases respectively, with 11 bases between them. The CDR3 has 16 amino acids. The CDR3 nucleotides read TGTGCCAGCAGCTTGTCCGGCGGGGCGAACACCGGGGAGCTGTTTTTT. Amino acid sequence: CASSLSGGANTGELFF.

V gene TRBV6-2 or TRBV6-3 combines with J gene TRBJ1-5; 7 nucleotides match TRBD1. J gave up 5 bases and V 5 bases, and 9 bases lay outside the gene matches. This CDR3 spans 15 amino acids. Germline V gene lookup returns CDR1 MNHEY and CDR2 SVGEGT. The CDR3 DNA reads as TGTGCCAGCAGTCCCCACAGGGGCAGGGATCAGCCCCAGCATTTT. Translated: CASSPHRGRDQPQHF.

This chain joins TRBV14 and TRBJ2-3, with 9 bases that match TRBD2. V shed 6 bases and J 1 base; nucleotides not matched to a gene: 5. Per germline, CDR1 SGHDN and CDR2 FVKESK. CDR3 length equals 15 residues. The CDR3 here is CASSLWTSGTDTQYF. Here the CDR3 DNA reads TGTGCCAGCAGTTTGTGGACTAGCGGCACAGATACGCAGTATTTT.

V usage is TRBV27 and J usage is TRBJ2-7; 10 nucleotides match TRBD2. The CDR3 totals 17 residues. The V gene end was trimmed by 3 bases and the J gene end by 0 bases; junction bases not matched to a gene: 8. The V gene's germline CDR1 is MNHEY and CDR2 SMNVEV (reference sequence). The CDR3 sequence is CASSFPRTSGSSYEQYF. The CDR3 DNA reads as TGTGCCAGCAGTTTCCCGCGGACTAGCGGTAGCTCCTACGAGCAGTACTTC.

V gene TRBV2 combines with J gene TRBJ1-5; D is perhaps TRBD1 (5 bases). Germline lookup yields CDR1 SNHLY and CDR2 FYNNEI. V lost 7 bases and J 5 bases, leaving 15 bases between the germline ends. This CDR3 has 14 amino acids. In DNA, the CDR3 is TGTGCCAGCATCGGAGGGGCGTTGGATCAGCCCCAGCATTTT. It codes for CASIGGALDQPQHF.

The V call is TRBV27, the J call TRBJ2-5, with a weak D call TRBD1 (6 bases). The CDR3 loop spans 13 amino acids. From germline, CDR1 is MNHEY and CDR2 SMNVEV (reference sequence). V gave up 8 bases and J gave up 7 bases, with 17 bases separating them. In nucleotides, the CDR3 is TGTGCCAGCCGTACCGACTTGGGGGCGACCCAGTACTTC. Translated: CASRTDLGATQYF.

This clone was seen just once. The J gene is TRBJ2-3, the V gene TRBV27; the D gene is possibly TRBD1 (6 bases). The V end lost 3 bases, the J end lost 3 bases, and 10 bases lay between the germline ends. This CDR3 region has 14 residues. CDR1 is MNHEY, CDR2 SMNVEV, per germline (reference sequence). The CDR3 protein is CASSFRGSTDTQYF. The DNA of the CDR3 is TGTGCCAGCAGTTTCAGGGGATCTACAGATACGCAGTATTTT.

V usage is TRBV2 and J usage is TRBJ2-3; D may be TRBD1 (6 bases). This CDR3 is built from 15 residues. The V end lost 6 bases, the J end lost 1 base, and 14 bases lay between the germline ends. Germline V CDR1 and CDR2: SNHLY, FYNNEI. The CDR3 nucleotides read TGTGCCAGCAGGCTACAGGGATTGGGCACAGATACGCAGTATTTT. It yields the protein CASRLQGLGTDTQYF. The entire variable domain, with the rest obtained from reference TRBV2 and TRBJ2-3, is as follows: EPEVTQTPSHQVTQMGQEVILRCVPISNHLYFYWYRQILGQKVEFLVSFYNNEISEKSEIFDDQFSVERPDGSNFTLKIRSTKLEDSAMYFCASRLQGLGTDTQYFGPGTRLTVL.

DNA for the CDR3: TGTGCCAGTAGTATAGTTTGGGCTAGCGGAAACCAAGAGACCCAGTACTTC. This sequence encodes CASSIVWASGNQETQYF. The chain is built from TRBV19 and TRBJ2-5; 7 positions match TRBD2. The CDR3 loop spans 17 amino acids. Germline V gene data show CDR1 as LNHDA and CDR2 as SQIVND (reference sequence). The trim removed 1 base at V and 0 bases at J, leaving 8 bases unmatched.

V usage is TRBV2 and J usage is TRBJ1-2; D gene uncertain. V was cut by 5 bases and J by 3 bases, with 10 bases left in between. Germline lookup yields CDR1 SNHLY and CDR2 FYNNEI. CDR3 size: 13 residues. The CDR3 DNA reads as TGTGCCAGCAGTACTGACACCCACTATGGCTACACCTTC. It is translated as CASSTDTHYGYTF.

As regards this clone: A read error may account for a junction end that differs from germline. The chain combines TRBV7-8 with TRBJ2-5, with D possibly matching TRBD1 (6 bases). Germline assignment: CDR1 SGHVS and CDR2 FQNEAQ. This CDR3 has 14 amino acids. CDR3 DNA sequence: TGTGCCAGCAGCTTAGGGCCAGGACAGACACCCCCTGACTTC. It specifies CASSLGPGQTPPDF.